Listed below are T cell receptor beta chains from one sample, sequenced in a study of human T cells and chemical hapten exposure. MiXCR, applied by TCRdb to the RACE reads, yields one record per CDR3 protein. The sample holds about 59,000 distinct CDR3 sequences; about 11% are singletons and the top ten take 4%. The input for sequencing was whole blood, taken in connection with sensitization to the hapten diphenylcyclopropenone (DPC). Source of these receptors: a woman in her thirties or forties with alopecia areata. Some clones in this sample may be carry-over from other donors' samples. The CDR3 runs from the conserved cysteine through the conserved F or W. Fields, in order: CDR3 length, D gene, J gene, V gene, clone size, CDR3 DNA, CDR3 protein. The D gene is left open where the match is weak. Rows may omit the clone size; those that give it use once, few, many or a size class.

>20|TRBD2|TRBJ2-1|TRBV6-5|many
TGTGCCAGCACCTACGTTAGAGGACTAGCGGGAGAGCCAAACTACAATGAGCAGTTCTTC
CASTYVRGLAGEPNYNEQFF
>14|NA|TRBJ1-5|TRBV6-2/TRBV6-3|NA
TGTGCCAGCAGTTACGCAGCCACGTCACAGCCCCAGCATTTT
CASSYAATSQPQHF
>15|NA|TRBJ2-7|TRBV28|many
TGTGCCAGCAACCCTAACAGTGACCCTACGAAGGCGCAGTACTTC
CASNPNSDPTKAQYF
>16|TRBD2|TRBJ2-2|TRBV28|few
TGTGCCAGCAGTTTATGGACTAGCGGGAGCACCGGGGAGCTGTTTTTT
CASSLWTSGSTGELFF
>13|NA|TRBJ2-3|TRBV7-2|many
TGTGCCAGCAGCTTTGACCCCACAGATACGCAGTATTTT
CASSFDPTDTQYF
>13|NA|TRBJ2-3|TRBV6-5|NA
TGTGCCAGCAGTTCTCCCTTCACAGATACGCAGTATTTT
CASSSPFTDTQYF
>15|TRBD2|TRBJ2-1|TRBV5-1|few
TGCGCCAGCCGTACCCGGACTAGCGGGAGAGGTGAGCAGTTCTTC
CASRTRTSGRGEQFF
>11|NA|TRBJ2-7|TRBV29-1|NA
TGCAGCGTGGGCGGATCCTACGAGCAGTACTTC
CSVGGSYEQYF
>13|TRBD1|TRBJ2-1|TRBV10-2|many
TGCGCCAGCTCCGGACAGGGGGTCGATGAGCAGTTCTTC
CASSGQGVDEQFF
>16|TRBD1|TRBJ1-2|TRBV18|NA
TGTGCCAGCTCACAGAAACCAACGACAGGGGGCAACGGCTACACCTTC
CASSQKPTTGGNGYTF
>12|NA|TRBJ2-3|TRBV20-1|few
TGCAGTGCTAGCGGGGCCACAGATACGCAGTATTTT
CSASGATDTQYF
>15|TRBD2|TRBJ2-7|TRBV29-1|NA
TGCAGCGTTGAAGATCGGGGGGAGGGCCTCGACGAGCAGTACTTC
CSVEDRGEGLDEQYF
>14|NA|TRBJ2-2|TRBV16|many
TGTGCCAGCAGCCAATCCCACCCACCCGGGGAGCTGTTTTTT
CASSQSHPPGELFF
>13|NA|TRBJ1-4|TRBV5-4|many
TGTGCCAGCAGCTTGTCCTCGGATGAAAAACTGTTTTTT
CASSLSSDEKLFF
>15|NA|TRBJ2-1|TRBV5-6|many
TGTGCCAGCAGCTTGAGAGACAGACGTTACAATGAGCAGTTCTTC
CASSLRDRRYNEQFF
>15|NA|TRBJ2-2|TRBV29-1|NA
TGCAGCGTAAAGTTCCGGGAATCGAACACCGGGGAGCTGTTTTTT
CSVKFRESNTGELFF
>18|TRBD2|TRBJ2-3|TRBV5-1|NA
TGCGCCAGCCCCAGAGGAAGCGGGACGATTGTAGGCACAGATACGCAGTATTTT
CASPRGSGTIVGTDTQYF
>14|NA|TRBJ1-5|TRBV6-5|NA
TGTGCCAGCAGAAGGACAGTTGCTTGGCAGCCCCAGCATTTT
CASRRTVAWQPQHF
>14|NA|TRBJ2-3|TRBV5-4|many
TGTGCCAGCAGCAGCCCCAGACCCCCAGATACGCAGTATTTT
CASSSPRPPDTQYF
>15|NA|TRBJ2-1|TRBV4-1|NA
TGCGCCAGCAGCCAAGGTGTGGGAGTCCCCGATGAGCAGTTCTTC
CASSQGVGVPDEQFF
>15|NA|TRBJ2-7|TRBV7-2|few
TGTGCCAGCAGCGTGGCGCTAGCGAGGGGCGGCGAGCAGTACTTC
CASSVALARGGEQYF
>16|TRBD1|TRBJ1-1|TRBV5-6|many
TGTGCCAGCAGCTTTTGGACAGGGTTAAGGAACACTGAAGCTTTCTTT
CASSFWTGLRNTEAFF